The 17 T cell receptor beta chains reported below all come from one sample, sequenced in a study of blood T cells in healthy people across ages. For the second PCR, which ran for roughly 6 to 12 cycles, a sample-barcoded 5' primer and a J-beta primer mix were used. TCRdb re-called the 5' RACE reads with MiXCR, one entry per CDR3 protein. The data hold more than 500,000 distinct CDR3 sequences, with 25% to 30% observed a single time. Input material: blood. The origin of the receptors is a woman in her sixties or seventies in good health.

This clonotype was observed a few times. The chain has TRBV6-5 and TRBJ2-6; D uncertain. Germline V CDR1 and CDR2: MNHEY, SVGAGI. V dropped 3 bases and J dropped 0 bases, with 15 bases sitting between them. The CDR3 covers 18 residues. In DNA, the CDR3 is TGTGCCAGCAGTTATCGGCCGGAGAGGAGCTCTGGGGCCAACGTCCTGACTTTC. Protein product: CASSYRPERSSGANVLTF.

This clonotype was observed a handful of times. The chain links TRBV29-1 to TRBJ2-5; D remains unclear. V was trimmed by 3 bases and J by 4 bases, leaving 9 bases between them. The CDR3 totals 12 residues. CDR1 and CDR2 from the germline V gene are SQVTM and ANQGSEA. The chain's CDR3 is CSVDNSGETQYF. CDR3 nucleotide sequence: TGCAGCGTTGACAACTCAGGAGAGACCCAGTACTTC.

This clonotype was counted between two and nine times. Germline is not matched at one junction end, which may reflect a read error. V usage is TRBV5-1 and J usage is TRBJ1-1; the match to TRBD1 covers 8 bases. Germline CDR1 and CDR2: SGHRS and YFSETQ. This CDR3 is 14 amino acids long. CDR3 nucleotide sequence: TGCGCCAGCAGCTTGCGACAGGGGTCCGACCGCGGTCAATTT. Its translation: CASSLRQGSDRGQF.

In its sample, this clonotype was seen many times. The rearrangement uses TRBV3-1 and TRBJ2-4; no clear D. This CDR3 is 14 amino acids long. Trimming cost V 1 base and J 1 base, with 5 bases left between them. The germline V gene encodes CDR1 LGHDT and CDR2 YNNKEL (reference sequence). The CDR3 bases are TGTGCCAGCAGCCAAGGACACGCCAAAAACATTCAGTACTTC. Residues: CASSQGHAKNIQYF.

In its sample, this clonotype was seen a few times. The chain is built from TRBV5-1 and TRBJ2-2; the D is unclear. V gave up 4 bases and J gave up 1 base, with 11 bases separating them. Germline CDR1 and CDR2: SGHRS and YFSETQ. The CDR3 runs 15 residues. The CDR3 loop is CASSRSRQNTGELFF. CDR3 in DNA: TGCGCCAGCAGCCGGAGTCGACAGAACACCGGGGAGCTGTTTTTT.

This clonotype occurred many times. J is TRBJ2-1 and V is TRBV7-9; 8 bases fit TRBD2. The CDR3 covers 15 residues. Germline V lookup: CDR1 SEHNR, CDR2 FQNEAQ (reference sequence). Trimming removed 5 bases from V and 5 bases from J; junction bases left unmatched: 8. As DNA, the CDR3 is TGTGCCAGCAGCAAAACGGGGGGGCCGAACAATGAGCAGTTCTTC. It codes for CASSKTGGPNNEQFF.

The V and J genes are TRBV29-1 and TRBJ1-2, with 8 bases lining up with TRBD1. The ends lost 2 bases at V and 4 bases at J; junction bases unmatched: 0. Germline-derived CDR1 and CDR2 are SQVTM and ANQGSEA. CDR3 length: 12 residues. The chain's CDR3 is CSVEQGAYGYTF. The CDR3 nucleotides are TGCAGCGTTGAACAGGGGGCCTATGGCTACACCTTC.

The V gene is TRBV5-1, the J gene TRBJ1-2; D not resolved. Trimming removed 0 bases at V and 0 bases at J, with 6 bases between. This CDR3 has 14 residues. Germline V CDR1 and CDR2: SGHRS, YFSETQ. The CDR3 loop reads CASSLDAANYGYTF. The CDR3 DNA is TGCGCCAGCAGCTTGGACGCCGCTAACTATGGCTACACCTTC.

This clonotype turned up a few times. The rearrangement joins TRBV3-1 to TRBJ2-3; the D is unclear. Germline CDR1 is LGHDT and CDR2 is YNNKEL (reference sequence). The length of the CDR3 is 13 residues. With 1 base removed from V and 6 bases from J, the gap between germline ends came to 8 bases. Here the CDR3 DNA reads TGTGCCAGCAGCCAAGTGGGATCCGATACGCAGTATTTT. Translating gives CASSQVGSDTQYF.

This clonotype came up a few times. The genes are TRBV7-2 and TRBJ2-2; D is unclear. The length of the CDR3 is 14 residues. With 1 base removed from V and 3 bases from J, the gap between germline ends came to 6 bases. Germline CDR1 reads SGHTA; CDR2 reads FQGNSA. This CDR3 is CASSLVRDTGELFF. CDR3 in DNA: TGTGCCAGCAGCTTAGTTCGGGACACCGGGGAGCTGTTTTTT.

This chain joins TRBV18 and TRBJ1-4; D possibly corresponds to TRBD1 (5 bases). Deletions cut 2 bases from V and 6 bases from J, with 10 bases between. Germline V CDR1 and CDR2: KGHSH, LQKENI. The CDR3 sequence is 14 residues long. As DNA, the CDR3 is TGTGCCAGCTCACCAGGGGGAGGTGATGAAAAACTGTTTTTT. It yields the protein CASSPGGGDEKLFF.

This clonotype was found once. This chain links TRBV18 with TRBJ2-3, with D perhaps TRBD1 (5 bases). This CDR3 is 16 amino acids long. Germline assignment: CDR1 KGHSH and CDR2 LQKENI. V was clipped by 2 bases and J by 1 base, with 13 bases between them. The CDR3 sequence: CASSPGQGLGTDTQYF. For the CDR3, the DNA is TGTGCCAGCTCACCAGGTCAGGGATTGGGCACAGATACGCAGTATTTT.

The V call is TRBV6-5, the J call TRBJ2-3; no clear D. V lost 2 bases, J lost 6 bases, and 9 bases lay in between. CDR1 is MNHEY and CDR2 is SVGAGI in the germline V gene. The CDR3 length is 13 residues. CDR3 nucleotide sequence: TGTGCCAGCAGTTACAAAATTAGGGATACGCAGTATTTT. As protein: CASSYKIRDTQYF.

This clonotype was seen ten or more times. The chain joins TRBV2 to TRBJ1-4; possibly TRBD1 for D (6 bases). The CDR3 loop spans 14 amino acids. CDR1 is SNHLY, CDR2 FYNNEI, per germline. The V gene lost 5 bases and the J gene lost 8 bases, with 15 bases spanning the gap. CDR3 in DNA: TGTGCCAGCAGTCAACAGGGCGGCGGGGAAAAACTGTTTTTT. As protein: CASSQQGGGEKLFF.

The gene calls are TRBV5-1 and TRBJ2-3; D is ambiguous. CDR1 is SGHRS and CDR2 is YFSETQ in the germline V gene. The V end lost 0 bases, the J end lost 4 bases, and 9 bases lay between the germline ends. The CDR3 runs 14 residues. CDR3 protein: CASSLDPGADTQYF. The CDR3 DNA reads as TGCGCCAGCAGCTTGGATCCCGGAGCAGATACGCAGTATTTT.

The rearrangement uses TRBV18 and TRBJ2-7; 7 nucleotides align to TRBD2. The CDR3 is made up of 16 amino acids. V was pared by 3 bases and J by 5 bases, with 13 bases of the junction left unmatched. The germline CDR1 and CDR2 sequences are KGHSH and LQKENI. The CDR3 DNA is TGTGCCAGCTCACCCTCGATTGGGGCCAGCGGGGACGAGCAGTACTTC. This encodes CASSPSIGASGDEQYF.

V is TRBV5-1 and J is TRBJ2-3; 7 nucleotides line up with TRBD1. Germline assignment: CDR1 SGHRS and CDR2 YFSETQ. With V trimmed by 3 bases and J by 3 bases, 7 bases remained unmatched. This CDR3 has 15 amino acids. CDR3 loop: CASSSLTGTTDTQYF. Written as DNA, the CDR3 is TGCGCCAGCAGCTCCTTGACAGGGACGACAGATACGCAGTATTTT. The variable domain in full, completed from reference TRBV5-1 and TRBJ2-3, reads KAGVTQTPRYLIKTRGQQVTLSCSPISGHRSVSWYQQTPGQGLQFLFEYFSETQRNKGNFPGRFSGRQFSNSRSEMNVSTLELGDSALYLCASSSLTGTTDTQYFGPGTRLTVL.